These 7 T cell receptor beta chains came from one sample sequenced in a study of identical twins. Using its own MiXCR run on the 5' RACE reads, TCRdb lists one record per CDR3 protein. The table has roughly 190,000 distinct CDR3 sequences, 15% seen once; the top ten hold 40% to 45%. These sequences were also reported in another study, on T cells expressing NK-cell markers.

Sample: CD8+ T cells sorted from blood. All receptors derive from a woman under 30 in good health.

This chain uses TRBV3-1 with TRBJ2-1, with 12 bases fitting TRBD2. From germline, CDR1 is LGHDT and CDR2 YNNKEL (reference sequence). The CDR3 length is 17 residues. The ends lost 5 bases at V and 2 bases at J; junction bases unmatched: 7. The CDR3 loop is CASSDPSGGATYNEQFF. The CDR3 DNA sequence: TGTGCCAGCAGCGATCCTAGCGGGGGGGCTACCTACAATGAGCAGTTCTTC.

The rearrangement joins TRBV20-1 to TRBJ2-3; 8 bases align to TRBD2. The CDR3 has 15 residues. The V and J ends lost 1 base and 4 bases, in that order; junction bases with no gene match: 7. Germline V gene sequence: CDR1 DFQATT, CDR2 SNEGSKA (reference sequence). CDR3 sequence reads: CSARVLAGLSDTQYF. In DNA, the CDR3 is TGCAGTGCTAGAGTGCTAGCGGGTCTCTCAGATACGCAGTATTTT.

This clonotype was seen more than once but under ten times. The chain carries TRBV9 and TRBJ2-1; 7 bases line up with TRBD1. Losses at the gene ends were 3 bases for V and 8 bases for J; bases not matched to a gene: 8. The V gene's germline CDR1 is SGDLS and CDR2 YYNGEE. The CDR3 contains 14 residues. The CDR3 protein is CASSGDSPGDEQFF. CDR3 nucleotide sequence: TGTGCCAGCAGCGGGGACAGCCCGGGCGATGAGCAGTTCTTC. Using reference TRBV9 and TRBJ2-1 for the parts outside the CDR3, the full variable domain is DSGVTQTPKHLITATGQRVTLRCSPRSGDLSVYWYQQSLDQGLQFLIQYYNGEERAKGNILERFSAQQFPDLHSELNLSSLELGDSALYFCASSGDSPGDEQFFGPGTRLTVL.

The chain has TRBV11-1 and TRBJ2-1; D perhaps matches TRBD1 (6 bases). V lost 1 base and J 9 bases, leaving 13 bases between the germline ends. CDR1 SGHAT and CDR2 FQDESV come from the germline V gene (reference sequence). The CDR3 length is 14 residues. The CDR3 DNA is TGTGCCAGCAGCTTAGGAGGGGGTAACGGTGAGCAGTTCTTC. It yields the protein CASSLGGGNGEQFF.

The chain combines TRBV7-2 with TRBJ2-1; no firm D call. V was pared by 2 bases and J by 10 bases, with 6 bases between. This CDR3 is built from 11 residues. Germline CDR1 is SGHTA and CDR2 is FQGNSA. The CDR3 protein is CASSLLAEQFF. CDR3 sequence (DNA): TGTGCCAGCAGCTTACTGGCGGAGCAGTTCTTC. Full variable domain (remainder filled in from reference TRBV7-2 and TRBJ2-1): GAGVSQSPSNKVTEKGKDVELRCDPISGHTALYWYRQSLGQGLEFLIYFQGNSAPDKSGLPSDRFSAERTGGSVSTLTIQRTQQEDSAVYLCASSLLAEQFFGPGTRLTVL.

This clonotype was seen a few times. This chain links TRBV6-2 or TRBV6-3 with TRBJ2-3; 9 nucleotides line up with TRBD2. The CDR3 runs 20 residues. Trimming took 0 bases from V and 4 from J; bases not matched to a gene: 17. Germline lookup yields CDR1 MNHEY and CDR2 SVGEGT. The CDR3 bases are TGTGCCAGCAGTTACTCGTTCGCGGGGGATAGCGGGAGCGTTGCAGATACGCAGTATTTT. Translating it yields CASSYSFAGDSGSVADTQYF.

This chain links TRBV9 with TRBJ1-1; D is perhaps TRBD1 (5 bases). V shed 2 bases and J shed 1 base, with 9 bases lying between them. Per the germline V gene, CDR1 is SGDLS and CDR2 is YYNGEE. The CDR3 totals 14 residues. This CDR3 reads CASSVIGGNTEAFF. CDR3 bases: TGTGCCAGCAGCGTCATTGGGGGGAACACTGAAGCTTTCTTT. Full variable domain (rest looked up from reference TRBV9 and TRBJ1-1): DSGVTQTPKHLITATGQRVTLRCSPRSGDLSVYWYQQSLDQGLQFLIQYYNGEERAKGNILERFSAQQFPDLHSELNLSSLELGDSALYFCASSVIGGNTEAFFGQGTRLTVV.